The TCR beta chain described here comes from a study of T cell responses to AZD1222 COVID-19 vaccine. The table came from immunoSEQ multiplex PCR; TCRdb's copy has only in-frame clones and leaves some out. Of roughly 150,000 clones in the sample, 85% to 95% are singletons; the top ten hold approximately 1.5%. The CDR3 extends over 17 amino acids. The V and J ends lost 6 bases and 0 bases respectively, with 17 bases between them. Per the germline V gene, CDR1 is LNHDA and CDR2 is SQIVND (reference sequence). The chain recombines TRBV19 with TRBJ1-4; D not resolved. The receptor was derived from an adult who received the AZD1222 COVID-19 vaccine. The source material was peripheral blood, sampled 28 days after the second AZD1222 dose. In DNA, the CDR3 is TGTGCCAGTAGCGGCAGGAGTCTAGTTGCAACTAATGAAAAACTGTTTTTT. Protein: CASSGRSLVATNEKLFF.